The T cell receptor (beta chain) described here comes from a study of post-analysis software for immune sequencing data. As for the study in general: The courses of disease that were included comprised relapsing-remitting, secondary progressive and progressive-relapsing multiple sclerosis.

Whole-study findings and limits: A significant reduction in normalized Chao1 diversity was observed in multiple sclerosis patients versus controls. Samples from one preparation batch, clustered by F measure, grouped strongly together.

Of note for this clonotype: Its target is unknown.

Each TCR beta cDNA library carried unique molecular identifiers. Each batch of about 0.9 to 10 million T cells produced hundreds of thousands of cDNA molecules. TCRdb re-called the PCR reads through MiXCR, storing one row per CDR3 protein. The table includes roughly 200,000 distinct CDR3 sequences, 29% detected once. The material sequenced was blood. The TCR originated in a girl aged 2-17 years with multiple sclerosis.

The CDR3 sequence: CSGTQGGFTEAFF. Here the CDR3 DNA reads TGCAGCGGGACACAGGGTGGGTTCACTGAAGCTTTCTTT. The V and J genes are TRBV29-1 and TRBJ1-1; weak D call: TRBD1 (6 bases). V dropped 7 bases and J dropped 4 bases, with 16 bases sitting between them. CDR1 and CDR2 from the germline V gene are SQVTM and ANQGSEA. This CDR3 is 13 amino acids long.